The TCR beta chain under discussion was sequenced for a study of graft-versus-host responses after intestinal transplantation. General study findings and limits: Among circulating GvH clones, peak levels were associated with early post-transplant declines in HvG clones. When patients had graft-donor T cell macrochimerism, their allografts held high graft-versus-host to host-versus-graft clonal ratios.

CDR3 size: 15 residues. Germline V gene sequence: CDR1 SNHLY, CDR2 FYNNEI. V dropped 4 bases and J dropped 6 bases, with 16 bases sitting between them. The table came from immunoSEQ multiplex PCR; TCRdb's copy has only in-frame clones and leaves some out. Among approximately 58,000 clones, about 90% were seen once, and the ten largest hold 2.7%. This clone was seen just once. Its antigen is not known. This TCR came from a human patient who received an intestinal transplant, so some T cells may come from the graft donor. This chain connects TRBV2 to TRBJ1-5, with D perhaps TRBD1 (5 bases). Sequenced here: PBMCs, sampled about 120 days after intestinal transplantation. The CDR3 coding sequence is TGTGCCAGCAGTGGGTCGGGGCAGGGCAGTCAGCCCCAGCATTTT. Protein sequence: CASSGSGQGSQPQHF.